The 27 T cell receptor beta chains listed next were all sequenced from one sample in a study of T cell responses to AZD1222 COVID-19 vaccine. Method: immunoSEQ multiplex PCR; TCRdb's copy keeps in-frame clones and lacks some. The sample carries under 200,000 clones, roughly 90% recorded once. Specimen: peripheral blood, collected on day 0 of AZD1222 vaccination. The source is an adult in good health.

The chain joins TRBV7-2 to TRBJ1-5; the D gene is possibly TRBD1 (5 bases). CDR1 is SGHTA, CDR2 FQGNSA, per germline. The CDR3 is 15 amino acids. Trimming removed 0 bases at V and 6 bases at J, with 12 bases between. The CDR3 DNA reads TGTGCCAGCAGCTTAGCCTTTCAGGGATCTCAGCCCCAGCATTTT. The encoded protein is CASSLAFQGSQPQHF.

The CDR3 DNA is TGTGCCAGCACCAATAATCCCGGGGCAGTGAACACCGGGGAGCTGTTTTTT. Amino acids: CASTNNPGAVNTGELFF. The V gene is TRBV27, the J gene TRBJ2-2; D possibly uses TRBD1 or TRBD2 (5 bases each). Germline V gene sequence: CDR1 MNHEY, CDR2 SMNVEV (reference sequence). Deletions cut 7 bases from V and 1 base from J, with 19 bases between. There are 17 residues in the CDR3.

V and J are TRBV28 and TRBJ1-1, with 9 bases that match TRBD1. Germline assignment: CDR1 MDHEN and CDR2 SYDVKM. After removal of 5 bases from V and 3 bases from J, the junction contained 13 bases not matched to a gene. The CDR3 extends over 17 amino acids. The CDR3 region is CASSTIPTGGADTEAFF. In DNA, the CDR3 is TGTGCCAGCAGTACAATCCCCACAGGGGGCGCGGACACTGAAGCTTTCTTT.

The chain recombines TRBV7-2 with TRBJ1-4, with D possibly matching TRBD1 (6 bases). There are 15 residues in the CDR3. V was trimmed by 5 bases and J by 12 bases, leaving 22 bases between them. CDR1 and CDR2 (germline): SGHTA, FQGNSA. The chain's CDR3 is CASSPSAGVKGELFF. CDR3 DNA: TGTGCCAGCAGCCCCTCCGCCGGGGTAAAGGGGGAACTGTTTTTT. The full variable domain, rest sourced from reference TRBV7-2 and TRBJ1-4, is GAGVSQSPSNKVTEKGKDVELRCDPISGHTALYWYRQSLGQGLEFLIYFQGNSAPDKSGLPSDRFSAERTGGSVSTLTIQRTQQEDSAVYLCASSPSAGVKGELFFGSGTQLSVL.

The CDR3: CASNTQRPGTQYF. CDR3 DNA: TGTGCCTCAAACACCCAGAGACCGGGGACCCAGTACTTC. This chain uses TRBV30 with TRBJ2-5; D unclear. Between the trimmed V and J ends, which lost 7 bases and 7 bases, there was a span of 19 bases. CDR1 is GTSNPN, CDR2 SVGIG, per germline (reference sequence). The CDR3 contains 13 residues. The full variable domain, completed using reference TRBV30 and TRBJ2-5, is SQTIHQWPATLVQPVGSPLSLECTVEGTSNPNLYWYRQAAGRGLQLLFYSVGIGQISSEVPQNLSASRPQDRQFILSSKKLLLSDSGFYLCASNTQRPGTQYFGPGTRLLVL.

This clone was seen a few times. The J gene is TRBJ1-5, the V gene TRBV7-2; 8 nucleotides match TRBD1. Losses at the gene ends were 4 bases for V and 4 bases for J; bases not matched to a gene: 6. This CDR3 comprises 15 residues. From germline, CDR1 is SGHTA and CDR2 FQGNSA. CDR3 in amino acids: CASSSRTGINQPQHF. The CDR3 region has the DNA TGTGCCAGCAGCTCGCGGACAGGGATAAATCAGCCCCAGCATTTT.

This clone was seen only a few times. The J gene is TRBJ1-2, the V gene TRBV18; D might be TRBD1 (6 bases). The V end lost 5 bases, the J end lost 8 bases, and 15 bases lay between the germline ends. CDR3 length equals 13 residues. The germline gives CDR1 KGHSH, CDR2 LQKENI. Written as DNA, the CDR3 is TGTGCCAGCTCATCACAGGGTTTGCGCGGCTACACCTTC. Its protein is CASSSQGLRGYTF.

This chain connects TRBV18 to TRBJ2-7; no firm D call. This CDR3 is built from 13 residues. Germline CDR1 is KGHSH and CDR2 is LQKENI. V lost 2 bases, J lost 2 bases, and 7 bases lay in between. CDR3 in amino acids: CASSPGDTYEQYF. CDR3 sequence (DNA): TGTGCCAGCTCACCAGGAGATACCTACGAGCAGTACTTC.

This chain connects TRBV5-5 to TRBJ1-2; the D is unclear. The V end lost 0 bases, the J end lost 2 bases, and 8 bases lay between the germline ends. CDR3 length equals 14 residues. The germline V gene has CDR1 SGHKS and CDR2 YYEKEE (reference sequence). CDR3 bases: TGTGCCAGCAGCTTGGACGGAACAAACTATGGCTACACCTTC. Its translation is CASSLDGTNYGYTF.

The CDR3 loop is CASSRGPINQPQHF. The CDR3 DNA reads as TGTGCCAGCAGTCGGGGACCGATAAATCAGCCCCAGCATTTT. The chain couples TRBV6-6 to TRBJ1-5; a possible D gene is TRBD1 (5 bases). The CDR3 sequence is 14 residues long. V gave up 5 bases and J gave up 4 bases, with 12 bases separating them. CDR1 and CDR2 from the germline V gene are MNHNY and SVGAGI (reference sequence).

A note on this clone: Other DNA variants within this sample encode the same CDR3. The chain joins TRBV12-3 or TRBV12-4 to TRBJ1-2, with D perhaps matching TRBD1 (6 bases). CDR3 length: 13 amino acids. The V gene lost 6 bases and the J gene lost 2 bases, with 10 bases spanning the gap. The CDR3, as DNA: TGTGCCAGCAGCTCCACAGGGAACTATGGCTACACCTTC. It specifies CASSSTGNYGYTF.

The chain uses TRBV6-5 and TRBJ2-1, with 7 bases that match TRBD1. The J segment lost 9 bases and the V segment lost 6 bases, leaving 14 bases of the junction unmatched. Germline V gives CDR1 MNHEY, CDR2 SVGAGI. The CDR3 covers 15 residues. The CDR3 region is CASSASGTAFGEQFF. CDR3 nucleotides: TGTGCCAGCAGCGCCTCCGGGACAGCCTTCGGTGAGCAGTTCTTC.

The CDR3 DNA reads as TGTGCCAGCAGCCCAGGGGGGGATCGGGCTGAAGCTTTCTTT. This codes for CASSPGGDRAEAFF. The gene calls are TRBV7-2 and TRBJ1-1, with 7 bases that match TRBD1. V was pared by 5 bases and J by 6 bases, with 9 bases of the junction left unmatched. The CDR3 covers 14 residues. Per germline, CDR1 SGHTA and CDR2 FQGNSA.

The rearrangement joins TRBV7-8 to TRBJ2-1; D may be TRBD2 (5 bases). In germline, CDR1 is SGHVS, CDR2 FQNEAQ. The CDR3 covers 15 residues. V lost 2 bases and J 1 base, leaving 9 bases between the germline ends. This chain's CDR3 is CASSLSSGSYNEQFF. The DNA for the CDR3 is TGTGCCAGCAGCTTATCAAGCGGATCCTACAATGAGCAGTTCTTC. The full variable domain, rest sourced from reference TRBV7-8 and TRBJ2-1, is GAGVSQSPRYKVAKRGQDVALRCDPISGHVSLFWYQQALGQGPEFLTYFQNEAQLDKSGLPSDRFFAERPEGSVSTLKIQRTQQEDSAVYLCASSLSSGSYNEQFFGPGTRLTVL.

The chain carries TRBV9 and TRBJ2-7, with D possibly matching TRBD2 (5 bases). The CDR3 runs to 13 residues. Trimming shortened V by 4 bases and J by 6 bases, and 14 bases separated the two germline ends. Germline V gene sequence: CDR1 SGDLS, CDR2 YYNGEE. CDR3 sequence: CASSPGVEGEQYF. In DNA form, the CDR3 reads TGTGCCAGCAGCCCCGGGGTAGAGGGCGAGCAGTACTTC.

Only a few counts were recorded for this clone. The CDR3, as DNA: TGTGCCAGCAGTCAGGGGAATTCACCCCTCCACTTT. This sequence encodes CASSQGNSPLHF. The J gene is TRBJ1-6, the V gene TRBV6-1, with D perhaps TRBD1 (6 bases). V was pared by 5 bases and J by 7 bases, with 6 bases between. The CDR3 length is 12 residues. CDR1 and CDR2 from the germline V gene are MNHNS and SASEGT.

The gene calls are TRBV6-6 and TRBJ1-4; TRBD1 might be the D (5 bases). Germline V gene data show CDR1 as MNHNY and CDR2 as SVGAGI (reference sequence). Trimming took off 2 bases at V and 7 bases at J, with 11 bases between the two ends. This CDR3 region has 14 residues. This chain's CDR3 is CASSYVRESEKLFF. Written as DNA, the CDR3 is TGTGCCAGCAGTTACGTCAGGGAATCTGAAAAACTGTTTTTT.

J is TRBJ1-2 and V is TRBV4-1; no clear D gene. This CDR3 has 14 residues. CDR1 and CDR2 from the germline V gene are MGHRA and YSYEKL. V was cut by 1 base and J by 2 bases, with 8 bases left in between. CDR3 residues: CASSQANSNYGYTF. CDR3 DNA: TGCGCCAGCAGCCAAGCTAACTCGAACTATGGCTACACCTTC.

This sequence joins TRBV29-1 and TRBJ1-2; 9 bases match TRBD1. J was trimmed by 6 bases and V by 5 bases; bases with no gene match: 1. Germline-derived CDR1 and CDR2 are SQVTM and ANQGSEA. The CDR3 covers 11 residues. CDR3 protein: CSVTGGDGYTF. The CDR3 nucleotides are TGCAGCGTTACAGGGGGCGATGGCTACACCTTC.

V and J are TRBV28 and TRBJ1-1, with 8 bases aligning to TRBD1. Germline CDR1 MDHEN, CDR2 SYDVKM. This CDR3 is built from 17 residues. V trimming: 6 bases; J trimming: 4 bases; junction bases outside the gene matches: 16. In DNA, the CDR3 is TGTGCCAGCAGCCCTACTACCGGCAGGGGGCCTGCCACTGAAGCTTTCTTT. Protein: CASSPTTGRGPATEAFF.

This clone was detected once. The chain carries TRBV2 and TRBJ1-1; D is perhaps TRBD1 (5 bases). The CDR3 has 12 residues. Trimming took 2 bases from V and 10 from J, leaving 11 bases between them. Germline V lookup: CDR1 SNHLY, CDR2 FYNNEI. In DNA, the CDR3 is TGTGCCAGCAGTGAATACGGGGCTGGAGCTTTCTTT. Its protein product is CASSEYGAGAFF.

V gene TRBV2 combines with J gene TRBJ1-5; 7 nucleotides align to TRBD1. V lost 0 bases and J lost 8; bases outside the gene matches: 7. The CDR3 has 15 amino acids. Germline V gene sequence: CDR1 SNHLY, CDR2 FYNNEI. The CDR3 loop reads CASSEATGKEEPQHF. For the CDR3, the DNA is TGTGCCAGCAGTGAAGCGACAGGGAAGGAGGAGCCCCAGCATTTT. Full variable domain (remainder filled in from reference TRBV2 and TRBJ1-5): EPEVTQTPSHQVTQMGQEVILRCVPISNHLYFYWYRQILGQKVEFLVSFYNNEISEKSEIFDDQFSVERPDGSNFTLKIRSTKLEDSAMYFCASSEATGKEEPQHFGDGTRLSIL.

This chain links TRBV18 with TRBJ1-1; D is uncertain. Trimming removed 5 bases from V and 2 bases from J, with 9 bases in between. CDR3 size: 13 residues. CDR1 and CDR2 (germline): KGHSH, LQKENI. CDR3 DNA: TGTGCCAGCTCAGAACAAAGAAACACTGAAGCTTTCTTT. It is translated as CASSEQRNTEAFF.

The chain employs TRBV13 and TRBJ2-4; TRBD1 matches at 9 bases. Germline V gene lookup returns CDR1 PRHDT and CDR2 FYEKMQ (reference sequence). The CDR3 totals 13 residues. Trimming cost V 5 bases and J 13 bases; bases outside gene matches: 9. The CDR3 loop is CASSTGQGRGQYF. CDR3 in DNA: TGTGCCAGCAGCACGGGACAGGGTAGGGGCCAGTACTTC.

In this sample, this clone turned up a few times. This chain links TRBV7-8 with TRBJ2-7; 8 bases fit TRBD1. V lost 3 bases and J lost 6; bases outside the gene matches: 10. Germline assignment: CDR1 SGHVS and CDR2 FQNEAQ. This CDR3 comprises 15 residues. The CDR3 loop is CASSFVNRGTAEQYF. The CDR3 bases are TGTGCCAGCAGCTTTGTGAACAGGGGGACAGCCGAGCAGTACTTC.

This chain links TRBV19 with TRBJ1-1; TRBD1 matches 10 bases. The CDR3 consists of 18 residues. Looked up from germline, CDR1 is LNHDA and CDR2 is SQIVND (reference sequence). Trimming at V came to 5 bases and at J to 4 bases, leaving 16 bases not matched to a gene. This CDR3 reads CASSPRWGQGRLATEAFF. CDR3 nucleotides: TGTGCCAGTAGTCCCCGGTGGGGACAGGGGAGATTGGCCACTGAAGCTTTCTTT.

The chain combines TRBV6-1 with TRBJ2-5, with D uncertain. Germline V CDR1 and CDR2: MNHNS, SASEGT. Trimming took 7 bases from V and 2 from J, leaving 17 bases between them. The CDR3 is 15 residues long. The CDR3 protein is CASKTSPVTQETQYF. Here the CDR3 DNA reads TGTGCCAGCAAAACAAGTCCGGTTACTCAAGAGACCCAGTACTTC.